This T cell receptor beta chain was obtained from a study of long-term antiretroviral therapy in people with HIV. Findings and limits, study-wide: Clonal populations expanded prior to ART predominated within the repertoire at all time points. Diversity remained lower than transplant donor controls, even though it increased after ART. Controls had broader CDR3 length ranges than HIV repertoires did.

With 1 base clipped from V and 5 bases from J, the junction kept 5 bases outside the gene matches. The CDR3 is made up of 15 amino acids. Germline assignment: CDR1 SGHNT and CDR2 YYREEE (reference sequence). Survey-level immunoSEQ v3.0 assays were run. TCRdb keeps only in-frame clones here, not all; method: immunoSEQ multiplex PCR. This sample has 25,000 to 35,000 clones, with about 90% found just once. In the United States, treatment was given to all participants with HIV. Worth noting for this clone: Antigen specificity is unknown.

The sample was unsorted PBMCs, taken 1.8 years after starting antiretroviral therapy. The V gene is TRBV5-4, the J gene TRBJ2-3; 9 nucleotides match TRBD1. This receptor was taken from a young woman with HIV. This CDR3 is CASSLIEDRGDTQYF. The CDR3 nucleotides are TGTGCCAGCAGCTTGATAGAGGACAGGGGAGATACGCAGTATTTT.